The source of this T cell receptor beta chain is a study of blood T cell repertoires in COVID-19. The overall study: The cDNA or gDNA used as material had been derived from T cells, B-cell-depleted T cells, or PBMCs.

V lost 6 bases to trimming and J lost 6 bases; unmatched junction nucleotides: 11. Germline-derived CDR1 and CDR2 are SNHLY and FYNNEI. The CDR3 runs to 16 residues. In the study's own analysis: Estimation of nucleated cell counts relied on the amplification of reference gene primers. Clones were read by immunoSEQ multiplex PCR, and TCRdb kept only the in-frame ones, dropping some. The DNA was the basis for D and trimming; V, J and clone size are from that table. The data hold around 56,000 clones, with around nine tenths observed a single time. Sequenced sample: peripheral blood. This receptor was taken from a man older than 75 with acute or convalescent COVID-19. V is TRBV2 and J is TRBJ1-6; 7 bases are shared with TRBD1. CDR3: CASRIQGNIGNSPLHF. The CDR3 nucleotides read TGTGCCAGCAGGATACAGGGGAATATCGGTAATTCACCCCTCCACTTT.